The 23 T cell receptor beta chains below were found in one sample sequenced in a study of cytomegalovirus exposure and HLA in healthy donors. Clones were sequenced by immunoSEQ multiplex PCR, and TCRdb holds only the in-frame ones, with some missing. The sample lists roughly 63,000 clones, roughly nine tenths occurring once. Sequenced sample: PBMCs. The receptors originated from a woman in her late teens or twenties in good health and CMV-seronegative.

The gene calls are TRBV28 and TRBJ2-3; 9 nucleotides agree with TRBD1. The CDR3 length is 15 residues. CDR1 MDHEN and CDR2 SYDVKM come from the germline V gene. J gave up 6 bases and V 2 bases, and 6 bases lay outside the gene matches. The CDR3 reads CASSLIQGASDTQYF. The CDR3 bases are TGTGCCAGCAGTTTAATACAGGGGGCCTCGGATACGCAGTATTTT.

The CDR3 bases are TGCGCCAGCAAGCTGGGCACTGGTTCCTACGAGCAGTACTTC. It yields the protein CASKLGTGSYEQYF. The V and J genes are TRBV5-1 and TRBJ2-7; D unresolved. V shed 6 bases and J shed 1 base, with 14 bases lying between them. CDR3 length: 14 amino acids. CDR1 and CDR2 (germline): SGHRS, YFSETQ.

The sample holds one count of this clone. This chain joins TRBV6-5 and TRBJ2-7; tentatively, D is TRBD1 (5 bases). The CDR3 loop spans 15 amino acids. The ends were cut back, 2 bases at V and 0 bases at J, with 11 bases in the middle. Germline-derived CDR1 and CDR2 are MNHEY and SVGAGI. CDR3 coding DNA: TGTGCCAGCAGTTACGAGGCAGGGATCTCCTACGAGCAGTACTTC. Its translation is CASSYEAGISYEQYF.

V usage is TRBV10-2 and J usage is TRBJ2-7; possible D gene TRBD2, 7 bases. V dropped 8 bases and J dropped 1 base, with 12 bases sitting between them. CDR3 size: 13 residues. Germline V gene lookup returns CDR1 WSHSY and CDR2 SAAADI. In nucleotides, the CDR3 is TGCGCCAGCGGGAGGGGGGGGTCCTACGAGCAGTACTTC. Its translation is CASGRGGSYEQYF.

The genes are TRBV10-3 and TRBJ1-4; TRBD1 aligns across 8 bases. V shed 3 bases, J shed 8 bases, and the junction held 5 bases outside the gene matches. Germline V gives CDR1 ENHRY, CDR2 SYGVKD. The CDR3 length is 14 residues. The CDR3 DNA follows: TGTGCCATCAGTGACAGGGGGCGCGACGAAAAACTGTTTTTT. It specifies CAISDRGRDEKLFF.

This chain's CDR3 is CASSKKSLFEFF. Written as DNA, the CDR3 is TGTGCCAGCAGCAAAAAAAGTCTATTTGAGTTCTTC. This sequence joins TRBV21-1 and TRBJ2-1; the table calls TRBD2, which could not be checked here. TRBV21-1 has pseudogene status. CDR3 length equals 12 residues.

This chain connects TRBV28 to TRBJ2-5; TRBD1 matches at 12 bases. The CDR3 length is 16 residues. The V and J ends lost 3 bases and 5 bases, in that order; junction bases with no gene match: 7. Germline V gene sequence: CDR1 MDHEN, CDR2 SYDVKM. The CDR3 bases are TGTGCCAGCAGTTTTGGGACAGGGGGCGGTGCGGAGACCCAGTACTTC. Encoded protein: CASSFGTGGGAETQYF.

The chain has TRBV6-4 and TRBJ2-3; a weak D match, TRBD1 (5 bases). Germline values: CDR1 MRHNA, CDR2 SNTAGT. This CDR3 is built from 11 residues. The germline V and J ends were trimmed by 4 bases and 8 bases, with 7 bases remaining between them. The CDR3: CASSGGPTQYF. CDR3 DNA sequence: TGTGCCAGCAGTGGGGGCCCTACGCAGTATTTT.

This clone was observed a single time. This chain uses TRBV30 with TRBJ2-1; tentative D call: TRBD1 (5 bases). The CDR3 is 13 amino acids. V was pared by 3 bases and J by 3 bases, with 9 bases between. CDR1 GTSNPN and CDR2 SVGIG come from the germline V gene (reference sequence). This chain's CDR3 is CAWRKDNYNEQFF. The CDR3 nucleotides are TGTGCCTGGAGAAAGGACAACTACAATGAGCAGTTCTTC.

The V gene is TRBV5-1, the J gene TRBJ2-7, with D perhaps matching TRBD1 (5 bases). This CDR3 comprises 13 residues. V dropped 3 bases and J dropped 7 bases, with 14 bases sitting between them. In germline, CDR1 is SGHRS, CDR2 YFSETQ. The CDR3 coding sequence is TGCGCCAGCAGCTCCGTAGGGGTTCTGGAGCAGTACTTC. Translation gives CASSSVGVLEQYF. The full variable domain, completed using reference TRBV5-1 and TRBJ2-7, is KAGVTQTPRYLIKTRGQQVTLSCSPISGHRSVSWYQQTPGQGLQFLFEYFSETQRNKGNFPGRFSGRQFSNSRSEMNVSTLELGDSALYLCASSSVGVLEQYFGPGTRLTVT.

The chain has TRBV6-4 and TRBJ2-1; TRBD2 matches at 7 bases. V dropped 2 bases and J dropped 10; count of bases not matched to a gene: 14. The CDR3 totals 16 residues. Germline-derived CDR1 and CDR2 are MRHNA and SNTAGT. This chain's CDR3 is CASSDPGGGSRGEQFF. The DNA of the CDR3 is TGTGCCAGCAGTGACCCGGGTGGCGGGAGCCGGGGAGAGCAGTTCTTC.

The V call is TRBV4-2, the J call TRBJ1-1; D unresolved. CDR3 length: 17 amino acids. CDR1 LGHNA and CDR2 YNFKEQ come from the germline V gene. With 1 base removed from V and 9 bases from J, the gap between germline ends came to 24 bases. The chain's CDR3 is CASSQGPRGLVSPKAFF. DNA of the CDR3: TGTGCCAGCAGCCAAGGCCCCCGCGGACTGGTAAGTCCGAAAGCTTTCTTT.

The chain has TRBV6-1 and TRBJ1-3; TRBD1 might be the D (5 bases). The germline CDR1 and CDR2 sequences are MNHNS and SASEGT. The V and J ends lost 8 bases and 0 bases respectively, with 14 bases between them. This CDR3 is built from 15 residues. The CDR3 DNA sequence: TGTGCCAGCTATACACCGGGGGTCTCTGGAAACACCATATATTTT. Translated, it gives CASYTPGVSGNTIYF.

J is TRBJ1-1 and V is TRBV5-1; D might be TRBD1 (5 bases). Deletions cut 0 bases from V and 0 bases from J, with 9 bases between. CDR3 size: 15 residues. Germline lookup yields CDR1 SGHRS and CDR2 YFSETQ. CDR3 DNA sequence: TGCGCCAGCAGCTTGGCCGGGGGACTGAACACTGAAGCTTTCTTT. Residues: CASSLAGGLNTEAFF.

This chain connects TRBV5-4 to TRBJ1-1; D is uncertain. The germline V and J ends were trimmed by 1 base and 0 bases, with 7 bases remaining between them. In germline, CDR1 is SGHNT, CDR2 YYREEE (reference sequence). This CDR3 comprises 14 residues. CDR3 sequence: CASSLQRVNTEAFF. CDR3 DNA: TGTGCCAGCAGCTTGCAACGAGTGAACACTGAAGCTTTCTTT. The full variable domain, its missing parts supplied by reference TRBV5-4 and TRBJ1-1, is ETGVTQSPTHLIKTRGQQVTLRCSSQSGHNTVSWYQQALGQGPQFIFQYYREEENGRGNFPPRFSGLQFPNYSSELNVNALELDDSALYLCASSLQRVNTEAFFGQGTRLTVV.

This chain connects TRBV10-3 to TRBJ2-1; D might be TRBD1 (6 bases). Germline assignment: CDR1 ENHRY and CDR2 SYGVKD. V was cut by 4 bases and J by 0 bases, with 16 bases left in between. The length of the CDR3 is 17 residues. As DNA, the CDR3 is TGTGCCATCAGTGTTTTGTCAGGGGCTAGCTCCTACAATGAGCAGTTCTTC. Translated: CAISVLSGASSYNEQFF.

The chain employs TRBV4-1 and TRBJ2-1; 9 nucleotides line up with TRBD2. This CDR3 has 17 residues. After removal of 1 base from V and 3 bases from J, the junction contained 7 bases not matched to a gene. The V gene's germline CDR1 is MGHRA and CDR2 YSYEKL. Here the CDR3 reads CASSQAPRSGGYNEQFF. CDR3 DNA: TGCGCCAGCAGCCAAGCCCCCCGTAGCGGGGGCTACAATGAGCAGTTCTTC.

About this clone itself: One junction end does not reproduce the germline sequence, and a read error may be involved. The chain is built from TRBV7-9 and TRBJ2-3; 7 nucleotides match TRBD2. The CDR3 runs 17 residues. Per germline, CDR1 SEHNR and CDR2 FQNEAQ (reference sequence). The CDR3 nucleotides are TGTGCCAGCAGCTTCGAGGGGCCAGTGGGGCTTACCCAGACGGGGGGTTTT. Encoded protein: CASSFEGPVGLTQTGGF.

V is TRBV2 and J is TRBJ1-1; D gene unclear. The germline gives CDR1 SNHLY, CDR2 FYNNEI. V was shortened by 3 bases and J by 5 bases, with 13 bases between the two germline ends. The CDR3 consists of 14 residues. Here the CDR3 DNA reads TGTGCCAGCAGTGAGGGTATCAGGAGGACTGAAGCTTTCTTT. Translation: CASSEGIRRTEAFF. The variable domain in full, with the rest retrieved from reference TRBV2 and TRBJ1-1, is EPEVTQTPSHQVTQMGQEVILRCVPISNHLYFYWYRQILGQKVEFLVSFYNNEISEKSEIFDDQFSVERPDGSNFTLKIRSTKLEDSAMYFCASSEGIRRTEAFFGQGTRLTVV.

This chain joins TRBV27 and TRBJ1-2, with TRBD1 identical over 7 bases. Losses at the gene ends were 5 bases for V and 2 bases for J; bases not matched to a gene: 5. Germline values: CDR1 MNHEY, CDR2 SMNVEV (reference sequence). The CDR3 is 14 residues long. The CDR3 loop is CASSRQGGNYGYTF. The CDR3 DNA is TGTGCCAGCAGTCGACAGGGTGGGAACTATGGCTACACCTTC.

In the case of this clone: The junction differs from germline at one of its ends, possibly a read error. The chain combines TRBV5-4 with TRBJ2-3; 8 positions match TRBD1. Per germline, CDR1 SGHNT and CDR2 YYREEE (reference sequence). The CDR3 contains 15 residues. The CDR3 reads CASRLDRADRGTQYF. The CDR3 region has the DNA TGTGCCAGCAGATTGGACAGGGCCGACAGGGGTACGCAGTATTTT.

The chain carries TRBV29-1 and TRBJ1-5, with 7 nucleotides matching TRBD1. Germline trimming cut 5 bases from V and 4 bases from J; bases unmatched to any gene: 5. The CDR3 consists of 13 residues. The germline gives CDR1 SQVTM, CDR2 ANQGSEA. In nucleotides, the CDR3 is TGCAGCGTTATACCACAGGGGAATCAGCCCCAGCATTTT. It translates to CSVIPQGNQPQHF.

This rearrangement joins TRBV28 to TRBJ1-2; 8 bases are a match to TRBD1. Germline V gene sequence: CDR1 MDHEN, CDR2 SYDVKM. The CDR3 runs to 13 residues. The V gene end was trimmed by 3 bases and the J gene end by 6 bases; junction bases not matched to a gene: 3. The CDR3 region is CASSFQGADGYTF. CDR3 DNA: TGTGCCAGCAGTTTTCAGGGGGCGGATGGCTACACCTTC.